Included here is one T cell receptor beta chain sequence, with context. Its specificity is unknown. These data belong to a study of blood T cells in healthy people across ages. Next came a second PCR, run for about 7 to 12 cycles, which used a sample-barcoded 5' primer along with a J-beta primer mix. Through a template-switch adaptor with 12 random nucleotides, each cDNA molecule received a tag. Every individual sample yielded 3 million or more paired-end reads (each containing CDR3). One entry per CDR3 protein results from TCRdb running MiXCR on the 5' RACE reads. The table includes about 1.5 million distinct CDR3 sequences, approximately 42% detected once. Overall study findings and caveats: Greater diversity and more naive CD4+ cells were seen in long-lived donors than in aged donors.

Germline CDR1 is DFQATT and CDR2 is SNEGSKA (reference sequence). Trimming took 5 bases from V and 3 from J; bases not matched to a gene: 6. The CDR3 sequence is 15 residues long. Sequenced input: blood. The chain uses TRBV20-1 and TRBJ2-1; 11 bases are a match to TRBD2. The sequence came from a woman under 30 in good health. This CDR3 is CSAPRGTSGYNEQFF. The DNA of the CDR3 is TGCAGTGCTCCGAGGGGGACTAGCGGCTACAATGAGCAGTTCTTC.